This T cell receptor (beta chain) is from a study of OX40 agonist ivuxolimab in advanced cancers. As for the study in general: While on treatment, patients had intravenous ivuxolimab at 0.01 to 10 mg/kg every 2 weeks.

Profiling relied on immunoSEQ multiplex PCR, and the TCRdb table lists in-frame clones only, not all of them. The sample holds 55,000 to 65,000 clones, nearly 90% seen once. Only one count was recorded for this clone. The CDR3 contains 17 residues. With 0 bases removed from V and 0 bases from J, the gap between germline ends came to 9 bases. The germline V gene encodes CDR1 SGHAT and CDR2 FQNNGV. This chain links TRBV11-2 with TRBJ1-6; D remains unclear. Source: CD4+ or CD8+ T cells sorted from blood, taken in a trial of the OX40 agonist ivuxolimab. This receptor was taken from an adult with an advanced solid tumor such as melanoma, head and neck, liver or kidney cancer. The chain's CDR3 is CASSLDPRSSYNSPLHF. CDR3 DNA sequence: TGTGCCAGCAGCTTAGATCCTAGAAGCTCCTATAATTCACCCCTCCACTTT.